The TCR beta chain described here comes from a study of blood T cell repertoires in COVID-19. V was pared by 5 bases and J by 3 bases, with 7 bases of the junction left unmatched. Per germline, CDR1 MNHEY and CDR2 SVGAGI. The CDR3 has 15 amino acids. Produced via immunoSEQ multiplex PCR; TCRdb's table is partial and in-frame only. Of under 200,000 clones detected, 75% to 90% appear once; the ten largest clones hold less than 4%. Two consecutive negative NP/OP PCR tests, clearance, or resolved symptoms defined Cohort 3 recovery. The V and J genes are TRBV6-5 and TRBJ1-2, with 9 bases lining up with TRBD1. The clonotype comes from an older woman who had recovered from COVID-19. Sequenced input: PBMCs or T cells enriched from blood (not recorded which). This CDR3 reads CASSNRGLRDYGYTF. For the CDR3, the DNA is TGTGCCAGCAGTAACAGGGGGCTCCGGGACTATGGCTACACCTTC.